This entry lists 31 T cell receptor beta chains sequenced from one sample in a study of shared clonotypes between healthy human individuals. Sequencing used immunoSEQ multiplex PCR; TCRdb keeps in-frame clones, though not all of them. Among more than 400,000 clones listed, 90% to 96% were seen once. The sample consisted of naive CD4+ T cells sorted from blood. Stated subset: CD45RA+ positively selected. These receptors were taken from a woman younger than 45 in good health.

This clone showed up just a few times. The chain employs TRBV2 and TRBJ1-5; D may be TRBD1 (6 bases). Germline V gene data show CDR1 as SNHLY and CDR2 as FYNNEI. The CDR3 contains 13 residues. Trimming took 5 bases from V and 7 from J, leaving 12 bases between them. CDR3 bases: TGTGCCAGCAGTATACAGGGCGAACAGCCCCAGCATTTT. Translation: CASSIQGEQPQHF.

The chain joins TRBV7-9 to TRBJ2-1, with 10 bases identical to TRBD2. The CDR3 runs to 16 residues. The junction had 7 bases not matched to a gene; V was cut back by 1 base and J by 7 bases. CDR1 and CDR2 from the germline V gene are SEHNR and FQNEAQ (reference sequence). The CDR3 is CASSLGLAGDTNEQFF. The CDR3 region has the DNA TGTGCCAGCAGCTTAGGCCTAGCGGGAGATACAAATGAGCAGTTCTTC.

The chain carries TRBV30 and TRBJ1-4; D might be TRBD1 (5 bases). Germline assignment: CDR1 GTSNPN and CDR2 SVGIG (reference sequence). Trimming took off 0 bases at V and 8 bases at J, with 7 bases between the two ends. The CDR3 consists of 12 residues. In DNA, the CDR3 is TGTGCCTGGAGTGTTGAGGGGGAAAAACTGTTTTTT. It codes for CAWSVEGEKLFF.

The rearrangement joins TRBV23-1 to TRBJ2-5; D unclear. TRBV23-1 counts as an open reading frame of uncertain function. The CDR3 totals 14 residues. V lost 8 bases, J lost 0 bases, and 13 bases lay in between. Here the CDR3 reads CASCLNCYQETQYF. CDR3 nucleotides: TGCGCCAGCTGTCTGAACTGCTACCAAGAGACCCAGTACTTC.

V and J are TRBV10-3 and TRBJ1-5; D unresolved. This CDR3 is 15 amino acids long. V gave up 0 bases and J gave up 10 bases, with 16 bases separating them. Germline assignment: CDR1 ENHRY and CDR2 SYGVKD. CDR3 DNA sequence: TGTGCCATCAGTGAGTCCGGAGGTGGGGTTGGTCCCCAGCATTTT. It encodes CAISESGGGVGPQHF.

The chain couples TRBV11-2 to TRBJ2-7; perhaps TRBD1 as D (5 bases). Germline-derived CDR1 and CDR2 are SGHAT and FQNNGV. Trimming removed 1 base from V and 5 bases from J, with 6 bases in between. The CDR3 has 12 amino acids. DNA for the CDR3: TGTGCCAGCAGCTTAGTGGGGCACGAGCAGTACTTC. Its protein is CASSLVGHEQYF.

The genes are TRBV6-1 and TRBJ2-7, with TRBD2 matching over 11 bases. CDR1 and CDR2 from the germline V gene are MNHNS and SASEGT. With V trimmed by 4 bases and J by 2 bases, 4 bases remained unmatched. This CDR3 spans 15 amino acids. The CDR3 loop reads CASSATSGEAYEQYF. The CDR3 DNA follows: TGTGCCAGCAGTGCGACTAGCGGGGAGGCCTACGAGCAGTACTTC.

The J gene is TRBJ2-3, the V gene TRBV28, with 8 bases that match TRBD1. Germline V CDR1 and CDR2: MDHEN, SYDVKM. This CDR3 is 16 amino acids long. J gave up 1 base and V 1 base, and 4 bases lay outside the gene matches. Here the CDR3 reads CASSLYQGAGTDTQYF. In DNA form, the CDR3 reads TGTGCCAGCAGTTTATACCAGGGGGCGGGCACAGATACGCAGTATTTT.

The rearrangement links TRBV7-6 to TRBJ2-7, with TRBD2 as a possible D gene (6 bases). CDR3 length equals 16 residues. Trimming took off 5 bases at V and 4 bases at J, with 21 bases between the two ends. Per the germline V gene, CDR1 is SGHVS and CDR2 is FNYEAQ. The CDR3 sequence: CASSQGGRGADYEQYF. CDR3 sequence (DNA): TGTGCCAGCAGCCAAGGAGGGCGGGGCGCCGATTACGAGCAGTACTTC.

This sequence joins TRBV5-1 and TRBJ2-7, with 11 bases matching TRBD2. Germline V gene data show CDR1 as SGHRS and CDR2 as YFSETQ. The CDR3 consists of 16 residues. With V trimmed by 3 bases and J by 1 base, 6 bases remained unmatched. The CDR3 here is CASSWGTSGPSYEQYF. The DNA for the CDR3 is TGCGCCAGCAGCTGGGGGACTAGCGGTCCTTCCTACGAGCAGTACTTC.

The chain links TRBV5-1 to TRBJ2-7; 8 bases line up with TRBD1. V gave up 4 bases and J gave up 5 bases; unmatched junction bases: 8. Germline assignment: CDR1 SGHRS and CDR2 YFSETQ. This CDR3 region has 14 residues. The CDR3 sequence is CASSPLGQENEQYF. The CDR3 DNA reads as TGCGCCAGCAGCCCGCTGGGACAGGAAAACGAGCAGTACTTC.

Here the CDR3 DNA reads TGTGCCAGCAGCTATCGCTCAGGGGTAATCACCGGGGAGCTGTTTTTT. Its protein product is CASSYRSGVITGELFF. The chain couples TRBV7-2 to TRBJ2-2, with D tentatively TRBD1 (6 bases). From germline, CDR1 is SGHTA and CDR2 FQGNSA. Trimming took off 4 bases at V and 4 bases at J, with 16 bases between the two ends. The CDR3 is made up of 16 amino acids.

The chain links TRBV28 to TRBJ2-5; D unclear. V lost 5 bases and J lost 4, with 14 bases in between. From germline, CDR1 is MDHEN and CDR2 SYDVKM. The CDR3 contains 14 residues. The CDR3 coding sequence is TGTGCCAGCAGTACAAGAAGGGTCCTAGAGACCCAGTACTTC. Protein product: CASSTRRVLETQYF.

This sequence joins TRBV5-1 and TRBJ1-2, with 7 bases that match TRBD1. This CDR3 contains 15 residues. The V segment lost 4 bases and the J segment 0 bases; nucleotides outside the gene matches: 6. Germline V gene sequence: CDR1 SGHRS, CDR2 YFSETQ. The CDR3 protein is CASSIGDRANYGYTF. CDR3 in DNA: TGCGCCAGCAGCATTGGGGACAGAGCTAACTATGGCTACACCTTC.

The V gene is TRBV28, the J gene TRBJ1-5; weak D call: TRBD1 (5 bases). This CDR3 is built from 14 residues. V was pared by 7 bases and J by 6 bases, with 16 bases between. Germline values: CDR1 MDHEN, CDR2 SYDVKM. For the CDR3, the DNA is TGTGCCAGCACCACAGGTTGGGGCTTTCAGCCCCAGCATTTT. Amino acids: CASTTGWGFQPQHF.

The chain links TRBV6-5 to TRBJ2-7; D might be TRBD2 (5 bases). The V and J ends lost 6 bases and 2 bases respectively, with 14 bases between them. Germline CDR1 MNHEY, CDR2 SVGAGI. This CDR3 contains 14 residues. CDR3 residues: CASRVGVGAYEQYF. CDR3 nucleotide sequence: TGTGCCAGCAGGGTGGGAGTTGGGGCCTACGAGCAGTACTTC.

The count of this clone is one. The chain couples TRBV5-1 to TRBJ1-2; TRBD1 might be the D (6 bases). In germline, CDR1 is SGHRS, CDR2 YFSETQ. V was trimmed by 0 bases and J by 3 bases, leaving 12 bases between them. The CDR3 length is 15 residues. CDR3 region: CASSLAGVRDYGYTF. DNA for the CDR3: TGCGCCAGCAGCTTGGCAGGGGTAAGGGACTATGGCTACACCTTC.

The chain is built from TRBV5-1 and TRBJ2-1; 10 bases line up with TRBD1. The CDR3 is 14 amino acids. After removal of 3 bases from V and 10 bases from J, the junction contained 7 bases not matched to a gene. CDR1 is SGHRS, CDR2 YFSETQ, per germline. DNA of the CDR3: TGCGCCAGCAGCTGGGGACAGGGGTTAGAGGAGCAGTTCTTC. Translated: CASSWGQGLEEQFF.

The rearrangement uses TRBV28 and TRBJ2-5; TRBD2 aligns across 11 bases. TRBJ2-7 matches the DNA end more closely, so the J call is doubtful. Germline V CDR1 and CDR2: MDHEN, SYDVKM. This CDR3 has 15 residues. The CDR3 loop reads CASTFLAGGAYEQYF. The CDR3 nucleotides are TGTGCCAGCACCTTTCTAGCGGGAGGAGCCTACGAGCAGTACTTC.

This clone is a singleton in its sample. The gene calls are TRBV14 and TRBJ2-2, with 9 bases matching TRBD1. After removal of 10 bases from V and 4 bases from J, the junction contained 13 bases not matched to a gene. The germline V gene encodes CDR1 SGHDN and CDR2 FVKESK. The CDR3 length is 16 residues. The CDR3 coding sequence is TGTGCCACCTCCGCGGACAGGGGTATTGGCACCGGGGAGCTGTTTTTT. The encoded protein is CATSADRGIGTGELFF.

The gene calls are TRBV6-5 and TRBJ1-1, with 7 bases identical to TRBD1. V lost 4 bases to trimming and J lost 3 bases; unmatched junction nucleotides: 5. This CDR3 contains 14 residues. From germline, CDR1 is MNHEY and CDR2 SVGAGI. The CDR3 reads CASSLQGLYTEAFF. CDR3 coding DNA: TGTGCCAGCAGTTTACAGGGGTTGTACACTGAAGCTTTCTTT.

V is TRBV11-2 and J is TRBJ2-7; TRBD2 matches at 7 bases. Germline CDR1 reads SGHAT; CDR2 reads FQNNGV. With 3 bases clipped from V and 4 bases from J, the junction kept 3 bases outside the gene matches. The CDR3 consists of 13 residues. CDR3 coding DNA: TGTGCCAGCAGCTTGGGGAGGGGTTACGAGCAGTACTTC. It codes for CASSLGRGYEQYF. Combining the CDR3 with reference TRBV11-2 and TRBJ2-7 gives the whole variable domain EAGVAQSPRYKIIEKRQSVAFWCNPISGHATLYWYQQILGQGPKLLIQFQNNGVVDDSQLPKDRFSAERLKGVDSTLKIQPAKLEDSAVYLCASSLGRGYEQYFGPGTRLTVT.

The chain joins TRBV5-1 to TRBJ2-3; TRBD2 matches 10 bases. J gave up 11 bases and V 2 bases, and 5 bases lay outside the gene matches. Germline-derived CDR1 and CDR2 are SGHRS and YFSETQ. The CDR3 is made up of 13 amino acids. This CDR3 reads CASSFTGTSEQYF. The CDR3 nucleotides read TGCGCCAGCAGCTTTACCGGGACTAGCGAGCAGTATTTT.

V gene TRBV7-9 combines with J gene TRBJ2-7; D not certain. The V gene lost 1 base and the J gene lost 2 bases, with 9 bases spanning the gap. The germline gives CDR1 SEHNR, CDR2 FQNEAQ (reference sequence). The CDR3 runs to 14 residues. CDR3 nucleotide sequence: TGTGCCAGCAGCTTAGGCGGCTGGACCTACGAGCAGTACTTC. The encoded protein is CASSLGGWTYEQYF. Filled out from reference TRBV7-9 and TRBJ2-7, the complete variable domain reads DTGVSQNPRHKITKRGQNVTFRCDPISEHNRLYWYRQTLGQGPEFLTYFQNEAQLEKSRLLSDRFSAERPKGSFSTLEIQRTEQGDSAMYLCASSLGGWTYEQYFGPGTRLTVT.

This chain joins TRBV7-2 and TRBJ2-2; D is tentatively TRBD1 or TRBD2 (5 bases each). CDR1 and CDR2 from the germline V gene are SGHTA and FQGNSA. V was shortened by 1 base and J by 3 bases, with 15 bases between the two germline ends. The CDR3 extends over 17 amino acids. In nucleotides, the CDR3 is TGTGCCAGCAGCTTAGTGTGGGGACCGAAGGACACCGGGGAGCTGTTTTTT. As protein: CASSLVWGPKDTGELFF.

With respect to this clone: Other nucleotide sequences from this sample produce the same CDR3. The V call is TRBV7-9, the J call TRBJ1-5; D is perhaps TRBD1 (5 bases). Deletions cut 0 bases from V and 3 bases from J, with 9 bases between. CDR1 is SEHNR, CDR2 FQNEAQ, per germline (reference sequence). CDR3 length: 15 amino acids. CDR3 sequence reads: CASSLAGGANQPQHF. CDR3 nucleotide sequence: TGTGCCAGCAGCTTAGCGGGGGGAGCCAATCAGCCCCAGCATTTT.

The chain is built from TRBV6-6 and TRBJ1-4, with 10 bases lining up with TRBD1. Germline loops: CDR1 MNHNY, CDR2 SVGAGI (reference sequence). With 6 bases clipped from V and 8 bases from J, the junction kept 6 bases outside the gene matches. This CDR3 comprises 14 residues. CDR3 coding DNA: TGTGCCAGCAGGACAGGGGGCGAAGGGGAAAAACTGTTTTTT. Translating gives CASRTGGEGEKLFF.

V and J are TRBV28 and TRBJ2-7; a possible D gene is TRBD2 (6 bases). The CDR3 has 16 amino acids. The V end lost 4 bases, the J end lost 0 bases, and 16 bases lay between the germline ends. Germline-derived CDR1 and CDR2 are MDHEN and SYDVKM. CDR3 DNA: TGTGCCAGCAGTTCCCGCAGTCGGGGGAGCTCCTACGAGCAGTACTTC. It is translated as CASSSRSRGSSYEQYF. Together with reference TRBV28 and TRBJ2-7, the CDR3 gives the full variable domain: DVKVTQSSRYLVKRTGEKVFLECVQDMDHENMFWYRQDPGLGLRLIYFSYDVKMKEKGDIPEGYSVSREKKERFSLILESASTNQTSMYLCASSSRSRGSSYEQYFGPGTRLTVT.

The DNA for the CDR3 is TGTGCCAGCTCGGTTTCGGGGAGCTCCTACGAGCAGTACTTC. Translation: CASSVSGSSYEQYF. V is TRBV18 and J is TRBJ2-5; D possibly corresponds to TRBD2 (5 bases). The assigned J gene may be wrong: the sequence end matches TRBJ2-7 better. This CDR3 has 14 residues. The V gene's germline CDR1 is KGHSH and CDR2 LQKENI.

The CDR3 loop is CASSLYSAAHYGYTF. The CDR3 bases are TGTGCCAGCAGCTTGTATTCGGCAGCCCACTATGGCTACACCTTC. V gene TRBV5-6 combines with J gene TRBJ1-2; D remains unclear. Between the trimmed V and J ends, which lost 1 base and 3 bases, there was a span of 13 bases. The CDR3 spans 15 residues. Per the germline V gene, CDR1 is SGHDT and CDR2 is YYEEEE.

As regards this clone: Other DNA sequences in this specimen translate into the identical CDR3. The chain has TRBV7-9 and TRBJ2-7, with D perhaps TRBD1 (5 bases). With 3 bases removed from V and 4 bases from J, the gap between germline ends came to 7 bases. There are 12 residues in the CDR3. Germline CDR1 is SEHNR and CDR2 is FQNEAQ (reference sequence). The CDR3 nucleotides are TGTGCCAGCAGCTTTTCAGGGTACGAGCAGTACTTC. Translation gives CASSFSGYEQYF. Looking up the rest from reference TRBV7-9 and TRBJ2-7 gives the full variable domain: DTGVSQNPRHKITKRGQNVTFRCDPISEHNRLYWYRQTLGQGPEFLTYFQNEAQLEKSRLLSDRFSAERPKGSFSTLEIQRTEQGDSAMYLCASSFSGYEQYFGPGTRLTVT.